Described below is a single T cell receptor beta chain sequence and its context. The sample is drawn from a study of blood T cell repertoires in COVID-19. The data were produced by immunoSEQ multiplex PCR, yet TCRdb's version contains in-frame clones alone and is incomplete. The sample lists a few hundred thousand clones; 87% were seen once. The V and J ends lost 2 bases and 1 base respectively, with 8 bases between them. The CDR3 is 15 residues long. Germline loops: CDR1 LGHDT, CDR2 YNNKEL (reference sequence). This clonotype was sampled from a middle-aged man in a cohort exposed to, infected with or recovered from COVID-19 (not recorded which). Sequencing used PBMCs or T cells enriched from blood (not recorded which). This rearrangement joins TRBV3-1 (or the pseudogene TRBV3-2) to TRBJ2-2; a weak D match, TRBD1 (5 bases). The DNA for the CDR3 is TGTGCCAGCAGCCAATTTCAGGGGAACACCGGGGAGCTGTTTTTT. This gives the protein CASSQFQGNTGELFF.